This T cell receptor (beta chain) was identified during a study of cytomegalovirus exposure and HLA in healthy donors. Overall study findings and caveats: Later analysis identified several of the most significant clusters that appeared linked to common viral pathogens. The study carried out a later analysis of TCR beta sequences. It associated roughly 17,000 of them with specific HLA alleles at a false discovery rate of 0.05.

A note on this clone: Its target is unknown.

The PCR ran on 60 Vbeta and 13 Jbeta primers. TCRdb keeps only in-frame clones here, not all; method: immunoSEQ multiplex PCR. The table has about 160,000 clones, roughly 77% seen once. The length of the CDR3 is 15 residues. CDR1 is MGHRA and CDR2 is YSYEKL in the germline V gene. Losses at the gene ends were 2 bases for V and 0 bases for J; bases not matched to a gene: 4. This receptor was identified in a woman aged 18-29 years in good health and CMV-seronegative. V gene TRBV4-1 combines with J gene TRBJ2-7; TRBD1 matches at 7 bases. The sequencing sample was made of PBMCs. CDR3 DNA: TGCGCCAGCAGCCAAAAACAGGGGTCCTCCTACGAGCAGTACTTC. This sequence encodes CASSQKQGSSYEQYF.